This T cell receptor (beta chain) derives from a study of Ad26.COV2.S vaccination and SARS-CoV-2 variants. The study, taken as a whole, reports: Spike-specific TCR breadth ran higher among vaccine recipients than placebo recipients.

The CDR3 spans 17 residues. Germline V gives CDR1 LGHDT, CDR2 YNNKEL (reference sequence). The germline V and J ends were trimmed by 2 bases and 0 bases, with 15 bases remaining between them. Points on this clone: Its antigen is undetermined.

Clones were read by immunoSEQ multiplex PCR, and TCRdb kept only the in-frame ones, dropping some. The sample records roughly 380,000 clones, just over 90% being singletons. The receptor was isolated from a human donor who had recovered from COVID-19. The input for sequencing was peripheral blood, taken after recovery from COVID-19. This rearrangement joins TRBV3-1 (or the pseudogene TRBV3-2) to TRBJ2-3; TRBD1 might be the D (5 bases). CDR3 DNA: TGTGCCAGCAGCCAAAGCGACAGAAGAACTAGCACAGATACGCAGTATTTT. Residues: CASSQSDRRTSTDTQYF.